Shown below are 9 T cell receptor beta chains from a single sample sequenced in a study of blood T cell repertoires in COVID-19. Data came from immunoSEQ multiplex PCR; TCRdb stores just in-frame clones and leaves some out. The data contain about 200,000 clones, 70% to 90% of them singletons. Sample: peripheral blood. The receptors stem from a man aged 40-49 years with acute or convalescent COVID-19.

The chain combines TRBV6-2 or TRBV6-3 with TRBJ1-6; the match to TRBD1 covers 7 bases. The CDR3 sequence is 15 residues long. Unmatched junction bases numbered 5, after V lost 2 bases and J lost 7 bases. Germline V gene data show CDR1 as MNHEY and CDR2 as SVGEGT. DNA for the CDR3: TGTGCCAGCAGTTACGGGGGACAGATGAATTCACCCCTCCACTTT. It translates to CASSYGGQMNSPLHF.

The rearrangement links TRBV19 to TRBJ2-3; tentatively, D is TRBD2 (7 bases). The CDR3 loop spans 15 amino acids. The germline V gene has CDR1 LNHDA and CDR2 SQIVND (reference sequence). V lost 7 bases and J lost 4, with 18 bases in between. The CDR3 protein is CASTSGRGGPDTQYF. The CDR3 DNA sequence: TGTGCCAGTACCTCAGGCAGGGGAGGGCCAGATACGCAGTATTTT.

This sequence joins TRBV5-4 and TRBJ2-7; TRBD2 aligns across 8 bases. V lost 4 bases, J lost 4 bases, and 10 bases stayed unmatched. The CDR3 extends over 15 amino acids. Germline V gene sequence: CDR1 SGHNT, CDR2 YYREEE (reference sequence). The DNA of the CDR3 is TGTGCCAGCAGCCCGCCGAGTAGCGGGGTTTACGAGCAGTACTTC. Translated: CASSPPSSGVYEQYF.

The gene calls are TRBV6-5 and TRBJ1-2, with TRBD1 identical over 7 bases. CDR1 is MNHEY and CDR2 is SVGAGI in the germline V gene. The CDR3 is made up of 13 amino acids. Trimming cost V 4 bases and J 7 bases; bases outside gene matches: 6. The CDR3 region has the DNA TGTGCCAGCAGTTTAGACAGGGAGGCTGGCTACACCTTC. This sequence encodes CASSLDREAGYTF.

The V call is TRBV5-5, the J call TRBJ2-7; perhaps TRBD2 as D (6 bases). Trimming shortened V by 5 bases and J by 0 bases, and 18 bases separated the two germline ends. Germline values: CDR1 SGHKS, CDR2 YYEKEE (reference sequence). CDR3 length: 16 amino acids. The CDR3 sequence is CASRAGLSSHSYEQYF. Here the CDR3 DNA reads TGTGCCAGCAGGGCGGGACTCTCATCCCACTCCTACGAGCAGTACTTC.

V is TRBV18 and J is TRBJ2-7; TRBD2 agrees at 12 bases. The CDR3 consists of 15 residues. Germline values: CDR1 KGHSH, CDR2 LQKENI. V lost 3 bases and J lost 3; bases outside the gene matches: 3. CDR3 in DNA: TGTGCCAGCTCACCCCCGGGACTAGCGGGCTACGAGCAGTACTTC. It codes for CASSPPGLAGYEQYF. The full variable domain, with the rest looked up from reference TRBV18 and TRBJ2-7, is NAGVMQNPRHLVRRRGQEARLRCSPMKGHSHVYWYRQLPEEGLKFMVYLQKENIIDESGMPKERFSAEFPKEGPSILRIQQVVRGDSAAYFCASSPPGLAGYEQYFGPGTRLTVT.

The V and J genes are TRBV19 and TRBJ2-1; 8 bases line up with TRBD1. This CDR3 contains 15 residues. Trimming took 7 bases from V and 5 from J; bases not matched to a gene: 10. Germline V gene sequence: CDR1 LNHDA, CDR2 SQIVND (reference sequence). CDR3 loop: CASNMDRDMDNEQFF. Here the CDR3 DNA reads TGTGCCAGTAATATGGACAGGGATATGGACAATGAGCAGTTCTTC.

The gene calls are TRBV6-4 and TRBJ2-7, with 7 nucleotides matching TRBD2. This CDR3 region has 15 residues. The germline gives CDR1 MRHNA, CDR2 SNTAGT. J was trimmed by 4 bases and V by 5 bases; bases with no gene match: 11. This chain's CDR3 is CASSLGGSGPYEQYF. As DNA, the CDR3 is TGTGCCAGCAGTCTGGGTGGTAGCGGGCCTTACGAGCAGTACTTC.

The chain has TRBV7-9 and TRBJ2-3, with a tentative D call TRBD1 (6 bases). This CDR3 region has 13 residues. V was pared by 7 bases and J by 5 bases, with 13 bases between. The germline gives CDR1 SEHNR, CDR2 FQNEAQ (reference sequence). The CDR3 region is CASITNRVDTQYF. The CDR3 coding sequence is TGTGCCAGCATCACCAACAGGGTAGATACGCAGTATTTT.